The clone carrying this T cell receptor beta chain was recorded many times. Its antigen is as yet unknown. Template-switching 5'RACE yielded the TCR cDNA; a universal primer site and UMIs were added in the process. TCRdb processed the 5' RACE reads anew with MiXCR; each CDR3 protein has one entry. The repertoire includes roughly 140,000 distinct CDR3 sequences, roughly 8% of them detected once, and roughly 0.76% sits in the top ten. Germline CDR1 reads SGHRS; CDR2 reads YFSETQ. The CDR3 sequence is 15 residues long. Trimming cost V 4 bases and J 2 bases, with 16 bases left between them. This entry is derived from a study of T cells after yellow fever vaccination. Whole-study results and caveats: Clones that expanded after primary vaccination mostly reappeared after the booster (96% CD4, 75% to 90% CD8). Abundant clonotypes (contaminants from the bulk population) could be present in FACS-sorted repertoires. Across the CD4 and CD8 compartments, a small share of clonotypes was present in both.

This receptor was taken from a man between 25 and 39 years old who received the YFV17D yellow fever vaccine. This chain connects TRBV5-1 to TRBJ2-7; the D gene is possibly TRBD2 (5 bases). Sample: CD4+ T cells sorted from PBMCs, taken 5 days after the yellow fever booster vaccination. The CDR3 sequence: CASSGGGLAAYEQYF. CDR3 nucleotide sequence: TGCGCCAGCAGCGGCGGCGGACTGGCCGCCTACGAGCAGTACTTC. Looking up the rest from reference TRBV5-1 and TRBJ2-7 gives the full variable domain: KAGVTQTPRYLIKTRGQQVTLSCSPISGHRSVSWYQQTPGQGLQFLFEYFSETQRNKGNFPGRFSGRQFSNSRSEMNVSTLELGDSALYLCASSGGGLAAYEQYFGPGTRLTVT.